These T cell receptor beta chains were read from a single sample in a study of blood T cells in healthy people across ages. TCRdb called the 5' RACE reads again in MiXCR, with one record for every CDR3 protein. The sample has about 1.4 million distinct CDR3 sequences, approximately 59% seen once. Sequenced material: blood. All receptors come from a man aged 18 to 29 in good health. Both conserved end residues are part of each CDR3. D genes are given only for firm matches. The size of a clone is reported for some rows only, either as once, few or many, or as a class for expanded clones.

J | D | size | V | CDR3 | DNA
TRBJ2-3 | TRBD1 | NA | TRBV12-3/TRBV12-4 | CASRGTGQSTDTRYF | TGTGCCAGCAGGGGGACAGGCCAGAGCACAGATACGCGGTATTTT
TRBJ2-6 | TRBD2 | NA | TRBV27 | CASSSLTSGNSRGANVLTF | TGTGCCAGCAGTTCCCTCACTAGCGGGAACTCTAGGGGGGCCAACGTCCTGACTTTC
TRBJ2-4 | TRBD2 | few | TRBV12-3/TRBV12-4 | CASSFGGGNIQYF | TGTGCCAGCAGTTTTGGGGGGGGAAACATTCAGTACTTC
TRBJ2-3 | TRBD2 | NA | TRBV6-5 | CATRLAGGPTDTQYF | TGTGCCACCCGACTAGCGGGAGGCCCCACAGATACGCAGTATTTT
TRBJ2-1 | TRBD1 | few | TRBV4-1 | CASSAHTGVVYNEQFF | TGCGCCAGCAGCGCCCACACAGGGGTGGTCTACAATGAGCAGTTCTTC
TRBJ2-5 | NA | once | TRBV29-1 | CSVGTGRGEQYF | TGCAGCGTCGGGACTGGGAGAGGGGAGCAGTACTTC
TRBJ2-2 | TRBD1 | NA | TRBV30 | CASDRENTGELFF | TGTGCCAGTGACAGGGAGAACACCGGGGAGCTGTTTTTT
TRBJ2-7 | NA | NA | TRBV27 | CASSVGAIYEQYF | TGTGCCAGCAGTGTAGGGGCGATCTACGAGCAGTACTTC
TRBJ2-3 | TRBD1 | NA | TRBV4-1 | CASSQPTGVPDTQYF | TGCGCCAGCAGCCAACCAACAGGGGTCCCAGATACGCAGTATTTT
TRBJ1-1 | NA | NA | TRBV6-1 | CASSDRGALNTEAFF | TGTGCCAGCAGTGATAGGGGGGCGCTTAACACTGAAGCTTTCTTT
TRBJ2-7 | NA | few | TRBV28 | CASSWTAPREQYF | TGTGCCAGCAGTTGGACAGCCCCCCGGGAGCAGTACTTC
TRBJ2-5 | NA | NA | TRBV6-4 | CASSATLDYNEQYF | TGTGCCAGCAGTGCTACCCTAGACTACAATGAGCAGTACTTC